These T cell receptor beta chains were read from a single sample in a study of shared clonotypes between healthy human individuals. Generated by immunoSEQ multiplex PCR, the TCRdb table keeps only in-frame clones and is missing some. Of around 610,000 clones listed, 95% to 97% were seen once; the top ten hold roughly 0.12%. The source material was naive CD8+ T cells sorted from blood. The receptors shown here come from a woman aged 25 to 45 in good health. CDR3s include the opening cysteine and the closing phenylalanine or tryptophan. D genes are given only for firm matches. The listing skips clone size in some rows; elsewhere it reads once, few, many or a size class.

length,J,V,D,size,DNA,CDR3
13,TRBJ1-1,TRBV28,.,.,TGTGCCAGCAGACCCACCAGGAACACTGAAGCTTTCTTT,CASRPTRNTEAFF
12,TRBJ2-1,TRBV11-1,.,.,TGTGCCAGCAGCTTAGACTATTTTGAGCAGTTCTTC,CASSLDYFEQFF
14,TRBJ2-7,TRBV10-3,.,.,TGTGCCATCAGTGGGACACGGGTTCCCTACGAGCAGTACTTC,CAISGTRVPYEQYF
16,TRBJ1-2,TRBV28,.,.,TGTGCCAGCAGTCTACCATACCGGGAAAGCTTCTATGGCTACACCTTC,CASSLPYRESFYGYTF
21,TRBJ2-6,TRBV4-2,TRBD2,once,TGTGCCAGCAGCCAAGAGACGGGAGGGTTCTCCCCGGGGTCGGGGGCCAACGTCCTGACTTTC,CASSQETGGFSPGSGANVLTF
15,TRBJ2-7,TRBV7-8,.,.,TGTGCCAGCAGCTTAGGCGCACTAGATTCCTACGAGCAGTACTTC,CASSLGALDSYEQYF
16,TRBJ2-7,TRBV28,TRBD2,.,TGTGCCAGCAGTCTGGGACTAGCGGGAGGGCCCCACGAGCAGTACTTC,CASSLGLAGGPHEQYF
17,TRBJ2-5,TRBV27,.,.,TGTGCCAGCAGTTTAATGGCAGGGGGGGACCCGGGAGGGACCCAGTACTTC,CASSLMAGGDPGGTQYF
15,TRBJ2-5,TRBV5-1,.,.,TGCGCCAGCAGCTACGAGGGGGGGCTCCAAGAGACCCAGTACTTC,CASSYEGGLQETQYF
15,TRBJ1-2,TRBV7-9,.,.,TGTGCCAGCAGCTTAGACGGGGGGCGAAACTATGGCTACACCTTC,CASSLDGGRNYGYTF
16,TRBJ2-1,TRBV9,.,.,TGTGCCAGCAGCGTAGAAGGGCAGATCTCCTACAATGAGCAGTTCTTC,CASSVEGQISYNEQFF
13,TRBJ2-1,TRBV4-1,TRBD2,once,TGCGCCAGCACCAGCGGGAGTGCAAATGAGCAGTTCTTC,CASTSGSANEQFF
14,TRBJ1-5,TRBV28,.,.,TGTGCCAGCAGTCCACAGCGAGGGGATCAGCCCCAGCATTTT,CASSPQRGDQPQHF
12,TRBJ1-5,TRBV27,.,.,TGTGCCAGCAGTTTAAGGGGGCAGCCCCAGCATTTT,CASSLRGQPQHF
16,TRBJ2-1,TRBV4-1,.,.,TGCGCCAGCAGCCAATTCGGGACCCTTGGCAGGGATGAGCAGTTCTTC,CASSQFGTLGRDEQFF
14,TRBJ2-3,TRBV6-5,.,.,TGTGCCAGCAGTTTGGAGGGATTCACAGATACGCAGTATTTT,CASSLEGFTDTQYF
13,TRBJ2-7,TRBV29-1,.,.,TGCAGCGCCACGGACGGACTTGCCTACGAGCAGTACTTC,CSATDGLAYEQYF
15,TRBJ1-2,TRBV9,.,.,TGTGCCAGCAGCGCGTCTTCCGGGGACCTCTATGGCTACACCTTC,CASSASSGDLYGYTF
13,TRBJ2-1,TRBV6-6,TRBD2,.,TGTGCCAGCACTCCGGGACTAAGCGATGAGCAGTTCTTC,CASTPGLSDEQFF
15,TRBJ1-1,TRBV9,.,once,TGTGCCAGCAGCCCAGGCGGGACCATGAACACTGAAGCTTTCTTT,CASSPGGTMNTEAFF
15,TRBJ1-1,TRBV15,.,.,TGTGCCACCAGCAGGGGATTCGACCGGAACACTGAAGCTTTCTTT,CATSRGFDRNTEAFF
16,TRBJ2-7,TRBV4-1,.,.,TGCGCCAGCAGCCAAGAGCCGGTAAGCCTCTCCTACGAGCAGTACTTC,CASSQEPVSLSYEQYF
15,TRBJ2-1,TRBV27,TRBD2,.,TGTGCCAGCACCGAACTAGCGGGAGGCTACAATGAGCAGTTCTTC,CASTELAGGYNEQFF
15,TRBJ2-1,TRBV27,.,.,TGTGCCAGCAGTTCCATAGGGGGCTCCTACAATGAGCAGTTCTTC,CASSSIGGSYNEQFF
14,TRBJ1-1,TRBV4-2,.,once,TGTGCCAGCAGCCAAGCCAGCAGGGATACTGAAGCTTTCTTT,CASSQASRDTEAFF
14,TRBJ2-3,TRBV29-1,TRBD2,.,TGCAGCGCCCGACTAGCGGGAATGACAGATACGCAGTATTTT,CSARLAGMTDTQYF
18,TRBJ1-4,TRBV5-1,.,once,TGCGCCAGCAGCTTGGTTTACAGATTCGAATCAACTAATGAAAAACTGTTTTTT,CASSLVYRFESTNEKLFF
16,TRBJ1-5,TRBV7-9,.,.,TGTGCCAGCAGCTTAGGGGAGCCCCGTGGAGCCCAGCCCCAGCATTTT,CASSLGEPRGAQPQHF
17,TRBJ2-1,TRBV5-1,.,.,TGCGCCAGCAGCCCCCCAAAAGCGGGCGCCTCCTACAATGAGCAGTTCTTC,CASSPPKAGASYNEQFF
17,TRBJ2-3,TRBV28,TRBD1,.,TGTGCCAGCAGTCTTACGCCGGGACAGACCAATGGAGATACGCAGTATTTT,CASSLTPGQTNGDTQYF
16,TRBJ1-1,TRBV21-1,.,.,TGTGCCAGCAGCAAAGCGCTTGGAGGGCGGAACACTGAAGCTTTCTTT,CASSKALGGRNTEAFF
16,TRBJ1-5,TRBV6-6,TRBD1,.,TGTGCCAGCAGATTGTCCGACAGGGGTGACAATCAGCCCCAGCATTTT,CASRLSDRGDNQPQHF
16,TRBJ1-4,TRBV11-3,.,.,TGTGCCAGCAGCTTAGGCCCCCGGGGGATGGTTGAAAAACTGTTTTTT,CASSLGPRGMVEKLFF
16,TRBJ1-2,TRBV5-1,TRBD1,.,TGCGCCAGCAGCTCTGGACAGGGGTTAGCTAACTATGGCTACACCTTC,CASSSGQGLANYGYTF
14,TRBJ2-3,TRBV4-1,.,.,TGCGCCAGCAGCCAAGATACGGTCACAGATACGCAGTATTTT,CASSQDTVTDTQYF
15,TRBJ2-5,TRBV11-3,.,once,TGTGCCAGCAGCTCGGACGGGTCCCACCAAGAGACCCAGTACTTC,CASSSDGSHQETQYF
14,TRBJ2-7,TRBV5-1,.,.,TGCGCCAGCAGCTTCTGGACAGCCTCCGACGAGCAGTACTTC,CASSFWTASDEQYF
15,TRBJ2-1,TRBV7-9,TRBD1,once,TGTGCCAGCCGTCTAGGGACAGGGGGAAACAATGAGCAGTTCTTC,CASRLGTGGNNEQFF
16,TRBJ2-6,TRBV2,.,.,TGTGCCAGCGGTGGGGACGGGGTCTCTGGGGCCAACGTCCTGACTTTC,CASGGDGVSGANVLTF
13,TRBJ1-1,TRBV30,.,few,TGTGCCTGGAGTCAAGGAGGAAACACTGAAGCTTTCTTT,CAWSQGGNTEAFF
14,TRBJ1-5,TRBV5-6,.,.,TGTGCCAGCAGCGGGGGCTACGGCAATCAGCCCCAGCATTTT,CASSGGYGNQPQHF
15,TRBJ1-4,TRBV7-9,.,.,TGTGCCAGCAGCTTAGGGCGAGGGGAGTATGAAAAACTGTTTTTT,CASSLGRGEYEKLFF
13,TRBJ2-7,TRBV5-6,.,once,TGTGCCACCACAACAGGGATCACCGACGAGCAGTACTTC,CATTTGITDEQYF
14,TRBJ2-7,TRBV7-9,TRBD1,.,TGTGCCAGCAGCCCCAGGACAGGGGCCTACGAGCAGTACTTC,CASSPRTGAYEQYF
14,TRBJ2-7,TRBV10-2,TRBD1,.,TGCGCCAGCAGCCCCGGGACAGGGTTCTACGAGCAGTACTTC,CASSPGTGFYEQYF
14,TRBJ2-7,TRBV6-5,.,once,TGTGCCAGCAGTTACTTACAGGTAGCTGACGAGCAGTACTTC,CASSYLQVADEQYF
14,TRBJ2-7,TRBV28,TRBD2,.,TGTGCCAGCAGTACAGGACTAGCATCCTACGAGCAGTACTTC,CASSTGLASYEQYF
17,TRBJ2-1,TRBV7-6,TRBD2,.,TGTGCCAGCAGCTTAGACTTGGGACTAGCGGGACCCAATGAGCAGTTCTTC,CASSLDLGLAGPNEQFF
12,TRBJ1-1,TRBV29-1,.,few,TGCAGCGTTGGGGACGGGAGGACTGAAGCTTTCTTT,CSVGDGRTEAFF
14,TRBJ1-5,TRBV28,TRBD1,.,TGTGCCACAACTCAAGACAGGGGCAATCAGCCCCAGCATTTT,CATTQDRGNQPQHF
15,TRBJ2-3,TRBV6-5,.,.,TGTGCCAGCAGTTACTTTAGCGGATTCACAGATACGCAGTATTTT,CASSYFSGFTDTQYF
13,TRBJ2-7,TRBV7-6,.,.,TGTGCCAGCAGCTTGTGGGAGACGGGGGAGCAGTACTTC,CASSLWETGEQYF
15,TRBJ2-2,TRBV5-1,.,.,TGCGCCAGCAGCTTGTGGTTCGGGAACACCGGGGAGCTGTTTTTT,CASSLWFGNTGELFF
14,TRBJ2-7,TRBV7-9,TRBD1,.,TGTGCCAGCAGCTCTCTGACAGGGGGTGACGAGCAGTACTTC,CASSSLTGGDEQYF
16,TRBJ2-7,TRBV14,.,.,TGTGCCAGCAGCCAGTTCCCGGACAGCGCAAACTACGAGCAGTACTTC,CASSQFPDSANYEQYF